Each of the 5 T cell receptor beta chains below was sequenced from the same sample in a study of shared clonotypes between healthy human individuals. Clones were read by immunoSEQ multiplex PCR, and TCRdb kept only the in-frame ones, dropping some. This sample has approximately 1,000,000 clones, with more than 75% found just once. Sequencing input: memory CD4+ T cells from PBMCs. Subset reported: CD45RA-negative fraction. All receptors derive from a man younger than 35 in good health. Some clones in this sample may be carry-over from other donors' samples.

CDR3 sequence: CASRPSGTNTGELFF. The CDR3 bases are TGCGCCAGCAGGCCAAGCGGGACTAACACCGGGGAGCTGTTTTTT. V and J are TRBV4-3 and TRBJ2-2; 7 nucleotides align to TRBD2. Germline CDR1 is LGHNA and CDR2 is YSLEER. J was trimmed by 2 bases and V by 6 bases; bases with no gene match: 6. CDR3 length: 15 residues.

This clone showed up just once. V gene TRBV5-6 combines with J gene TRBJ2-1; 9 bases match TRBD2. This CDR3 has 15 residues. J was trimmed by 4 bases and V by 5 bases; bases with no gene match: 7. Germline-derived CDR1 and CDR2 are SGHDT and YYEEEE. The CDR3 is CASRLSLAGYNEQFF. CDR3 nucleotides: TGTGCCAGCAGGTTATCCCTAGCGGGGTACAATGAGCAGTTCTTC.

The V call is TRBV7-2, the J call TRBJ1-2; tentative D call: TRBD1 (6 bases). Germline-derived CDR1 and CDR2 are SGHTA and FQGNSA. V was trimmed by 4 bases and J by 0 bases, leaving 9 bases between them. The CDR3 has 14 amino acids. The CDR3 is CASSYRQANYGYTF. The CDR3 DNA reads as TGTGCCAGCAGCTACAGACAGGCTAACTATGGCTACACCTTC. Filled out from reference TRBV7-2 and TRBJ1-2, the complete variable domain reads GAGVSQSPSNKVTEKGKDVELRCDPISGHTALYWYRQSLGQGLEFLIYFQGNSAPDKSGLPSDRFSAERTGGSVSTLTIQRTQQEDSAVYLCASSYRQANYGYTFGSGTRLTVV.

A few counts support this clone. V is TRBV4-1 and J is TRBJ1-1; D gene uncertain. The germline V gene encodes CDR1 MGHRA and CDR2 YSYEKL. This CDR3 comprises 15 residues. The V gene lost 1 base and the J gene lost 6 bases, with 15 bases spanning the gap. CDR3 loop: CASSQVGSAIPEAFF. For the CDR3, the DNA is TGCGCCAGCAGCCAAGTGGGCAGTGCTATCCCTGAAGCTTTCTTT.

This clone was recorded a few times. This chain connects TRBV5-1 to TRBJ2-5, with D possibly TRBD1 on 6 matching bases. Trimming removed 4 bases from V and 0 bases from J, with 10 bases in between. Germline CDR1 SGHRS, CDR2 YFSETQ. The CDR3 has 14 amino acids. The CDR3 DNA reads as TGCGCCAGCAGCGTTCAGGGGAACCAAGAGACCCAGTACTTC. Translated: CASSVQGNQETQYF. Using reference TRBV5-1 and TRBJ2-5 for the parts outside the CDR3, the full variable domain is KAGVTQTPRYLIKTRGQQVTLSCSPISGHRSVSWYQQTPGQGLQFLFEYFSETQRNKGNFPGRFSGRQFSNSRSEMNVSTLELGDSALYLCASSVQGNQETQYFGPGTRLLVL.